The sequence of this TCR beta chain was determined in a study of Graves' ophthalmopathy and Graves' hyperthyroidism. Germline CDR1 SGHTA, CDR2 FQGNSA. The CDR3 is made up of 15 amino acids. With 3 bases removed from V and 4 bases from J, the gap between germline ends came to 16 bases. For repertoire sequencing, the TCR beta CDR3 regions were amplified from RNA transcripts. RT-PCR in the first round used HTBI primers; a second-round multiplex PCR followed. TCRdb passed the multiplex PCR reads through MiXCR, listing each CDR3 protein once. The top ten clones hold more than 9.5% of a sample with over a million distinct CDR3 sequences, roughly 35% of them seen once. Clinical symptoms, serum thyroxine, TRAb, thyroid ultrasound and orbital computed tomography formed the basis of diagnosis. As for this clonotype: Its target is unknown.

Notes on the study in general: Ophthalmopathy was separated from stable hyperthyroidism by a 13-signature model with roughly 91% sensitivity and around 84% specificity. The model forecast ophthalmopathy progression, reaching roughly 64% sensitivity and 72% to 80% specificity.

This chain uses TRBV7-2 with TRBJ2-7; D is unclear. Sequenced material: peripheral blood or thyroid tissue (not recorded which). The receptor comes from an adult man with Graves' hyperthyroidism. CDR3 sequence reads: CASSFNERVGYEQYF. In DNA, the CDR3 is TGTGCCAGCAGCTTTAATGAACGGGTCGGGTACGAGCAGTACTTC.